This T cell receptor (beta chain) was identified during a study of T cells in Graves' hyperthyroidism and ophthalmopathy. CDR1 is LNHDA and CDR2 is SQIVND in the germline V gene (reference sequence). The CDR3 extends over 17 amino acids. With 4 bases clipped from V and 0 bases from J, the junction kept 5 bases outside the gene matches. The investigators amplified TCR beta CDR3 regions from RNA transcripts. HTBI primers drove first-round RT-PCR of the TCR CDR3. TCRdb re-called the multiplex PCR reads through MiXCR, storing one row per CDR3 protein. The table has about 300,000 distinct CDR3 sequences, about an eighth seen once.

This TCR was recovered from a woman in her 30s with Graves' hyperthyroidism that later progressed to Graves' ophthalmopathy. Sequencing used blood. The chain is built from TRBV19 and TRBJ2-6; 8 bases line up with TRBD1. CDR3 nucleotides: TGTGCCAGTAGTACCGGACAGGGTGCCTCTGGGGCCAACGTCCTGACTTTC. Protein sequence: CASSTGQGASGANVLTF. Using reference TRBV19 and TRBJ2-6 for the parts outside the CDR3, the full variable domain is DGGITQSPKYLFRKEGQNVTLSCEQNLNHDAMYWYRQDPGQGLRLIYYSQIVNDFQKGDIAEGYSVSREKKESFPLTVTSAQKNPTAFYLCASSTGQGASGANVLTFGAGSRLTVL.